The subject of this entry is one TCR beta chain. These data are taken from a study of cytomegalovirus exposure and HLA in healthy donors. The PCR ran on 60 Vbeta and 13 Jbeta primers. The table came from immunoSEQ multiplex PCR; TCRdb's copy has only in-frame clones and leaves some out. The table records about 180,000 clones, over 75% of them present only once. V lost 0 bases and J 2 bases, leaving 8 bases between the germline ends. The CDR3 extends over 14 amino acids. The germline V gene has CDR1 SEHNR and CDR2 FQNEAQ (reference sequence). The sequencing input was PBMCs. The clonotype originates from a woman in her 30s in good health and CMV-seronegative. V gene TRBV7-9 combines with J gene TRBJ2-7; TRBD2 might be the D (6 bases). The CDR3: CASSLAGRTYEQYF. CDR3 DNA: TGTGCCAGCAGCTTAGCGGGGAGGACCTACGAGCAGTACTTC.